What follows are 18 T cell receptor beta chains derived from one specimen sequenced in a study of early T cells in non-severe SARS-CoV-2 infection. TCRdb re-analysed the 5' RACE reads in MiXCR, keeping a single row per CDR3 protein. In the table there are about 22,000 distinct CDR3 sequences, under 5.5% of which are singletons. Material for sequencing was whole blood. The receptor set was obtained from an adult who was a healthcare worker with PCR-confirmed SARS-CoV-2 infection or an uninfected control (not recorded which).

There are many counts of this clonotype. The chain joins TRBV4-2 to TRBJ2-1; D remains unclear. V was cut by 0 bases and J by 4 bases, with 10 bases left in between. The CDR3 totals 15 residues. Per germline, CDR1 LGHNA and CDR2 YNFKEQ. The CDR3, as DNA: TGTGCCAGCAGCCAAGATACCGAACTGTACAATGAGCAGTTCTTC. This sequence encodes CASSQDTELYNEQFF.

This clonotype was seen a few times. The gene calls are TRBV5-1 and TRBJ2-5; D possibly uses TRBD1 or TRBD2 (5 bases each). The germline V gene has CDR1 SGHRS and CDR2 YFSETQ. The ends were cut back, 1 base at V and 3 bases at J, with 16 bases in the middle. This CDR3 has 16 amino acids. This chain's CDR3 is CASSLLLTGTKETQYF. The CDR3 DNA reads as TGCGCCAGCAGCTTGCTCCTAACCGGGACCAAAGAGACCCAGTACTTC.

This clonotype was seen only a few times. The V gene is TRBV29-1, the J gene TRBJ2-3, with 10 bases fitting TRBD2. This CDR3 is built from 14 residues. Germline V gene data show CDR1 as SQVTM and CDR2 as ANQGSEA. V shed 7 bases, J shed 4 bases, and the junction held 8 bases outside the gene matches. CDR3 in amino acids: CSALLAGVPDTQYF. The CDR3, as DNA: TGCAGCGCCCTCCTAGCGGGGGTGCCAGATACGCAGTATTTT.

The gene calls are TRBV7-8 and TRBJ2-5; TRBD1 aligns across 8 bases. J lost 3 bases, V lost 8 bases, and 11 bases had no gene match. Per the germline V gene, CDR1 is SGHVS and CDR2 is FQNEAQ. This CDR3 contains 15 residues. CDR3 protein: CASRSTHRGEETQYF. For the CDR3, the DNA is TGTGCCAGCCGGTCCACGCACAGGGGGGAAGAGACCCAGTACTTC.

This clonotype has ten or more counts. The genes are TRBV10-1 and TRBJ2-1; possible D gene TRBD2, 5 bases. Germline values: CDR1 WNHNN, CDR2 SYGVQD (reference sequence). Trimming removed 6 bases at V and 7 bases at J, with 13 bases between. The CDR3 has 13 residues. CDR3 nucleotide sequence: TGCGCCAGCAGCTTAACGGGGTGGAATGAGCAGTTCTTC. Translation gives CASSLTGWNEQFF.

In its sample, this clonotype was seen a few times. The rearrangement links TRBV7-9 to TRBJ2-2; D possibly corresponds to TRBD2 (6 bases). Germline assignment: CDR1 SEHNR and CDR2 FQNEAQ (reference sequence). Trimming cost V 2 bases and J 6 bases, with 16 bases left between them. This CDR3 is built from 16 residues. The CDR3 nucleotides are TGTGCCAGCAGCTTAACACGGGAGAGAAATGCCGGGGAGCTGTTTTTT. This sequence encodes CASSLTRERNAGELFF.

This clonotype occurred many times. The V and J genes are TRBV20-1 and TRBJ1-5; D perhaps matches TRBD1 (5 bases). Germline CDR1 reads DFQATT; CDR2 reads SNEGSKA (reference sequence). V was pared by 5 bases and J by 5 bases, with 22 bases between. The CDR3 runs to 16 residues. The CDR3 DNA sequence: TGCAGTGCTGGCGGGATCTTCGAGGGGAACGATCAGCCCCAGCATTTT. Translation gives CSAGGIFEGNDQPQHF.

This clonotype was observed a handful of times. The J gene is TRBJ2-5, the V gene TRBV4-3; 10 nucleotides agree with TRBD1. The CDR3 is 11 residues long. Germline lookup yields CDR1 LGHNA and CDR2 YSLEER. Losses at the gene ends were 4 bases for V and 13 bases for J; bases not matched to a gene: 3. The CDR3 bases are TGCGCCAGCAGCCTCCGGGACAGGGGGTACTTC. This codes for CASSLRDRGYF.

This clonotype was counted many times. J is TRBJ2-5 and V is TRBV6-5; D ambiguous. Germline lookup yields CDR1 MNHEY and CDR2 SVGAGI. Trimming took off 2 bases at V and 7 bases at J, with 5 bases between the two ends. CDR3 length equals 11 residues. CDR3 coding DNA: TGTGCCAGCAGTTACGTAGGGACCCAGTACTTC. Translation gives CASSYVGTQYF.

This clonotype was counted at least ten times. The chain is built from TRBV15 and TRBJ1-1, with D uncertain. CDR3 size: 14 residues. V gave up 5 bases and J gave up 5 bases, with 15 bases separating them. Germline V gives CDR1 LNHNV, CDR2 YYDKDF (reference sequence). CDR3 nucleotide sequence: TGTGCCACCAGCGTTGACTTGCGTGCTACTGAAGCTTTCTTT. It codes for CATSVDLRATEAFF.

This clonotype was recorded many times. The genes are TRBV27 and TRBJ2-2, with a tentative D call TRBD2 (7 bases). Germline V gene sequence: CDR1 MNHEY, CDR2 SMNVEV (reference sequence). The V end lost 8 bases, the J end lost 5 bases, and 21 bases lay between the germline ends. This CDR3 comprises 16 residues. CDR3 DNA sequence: TGTGCCAGCGGGGTTGCGGGGGCGCCGTGGACCGGGGAGCTGTTTTTT. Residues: CASGVAGAPWTGELFF.

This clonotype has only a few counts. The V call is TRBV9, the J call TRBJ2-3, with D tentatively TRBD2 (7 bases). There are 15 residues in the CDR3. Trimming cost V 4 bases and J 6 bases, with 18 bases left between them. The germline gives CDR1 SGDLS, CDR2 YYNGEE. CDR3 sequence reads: CASSLGGAVGDTQYF. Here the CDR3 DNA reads TGTGCCAGCAGCTTAGGGGGGGCCGTTGGCGATACGCAGTATTTT.

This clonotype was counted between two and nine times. CDR3 loop: CASSYSSLTQGVGYTF. The CDR3 nucleotides are TGTGCCAGCAGTTACAGCTCCTTGACCCAGGGCGTGGGCTACACCTTC. The chain is built from TRBV6-5 and TRBJ1-2, with a possible D match to TRBD1 (5 bases). Germline V gene sequence: CDR1 MNHEY, CDR2 SVGAGI. The CDR3 is made up of 16 amino acids. Trimming removed 2 bases from V and 8 bases from J, with 21 bases in between.

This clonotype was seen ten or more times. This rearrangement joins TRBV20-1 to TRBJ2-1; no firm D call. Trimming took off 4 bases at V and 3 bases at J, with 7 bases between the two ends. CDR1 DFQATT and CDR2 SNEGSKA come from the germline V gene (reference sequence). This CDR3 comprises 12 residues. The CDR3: CSATVRYNEQFF. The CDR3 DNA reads TGCAGTGCTACGGTCCGCTACAATGAGCAGTTCTTC.

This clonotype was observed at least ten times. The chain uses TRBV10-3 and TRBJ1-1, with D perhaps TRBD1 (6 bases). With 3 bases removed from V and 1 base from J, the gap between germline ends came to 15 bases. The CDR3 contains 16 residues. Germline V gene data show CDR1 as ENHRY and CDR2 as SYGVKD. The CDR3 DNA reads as TGTGCCATCAGTGAATTAGAACAGGGATCGAACACTGAAGCTTTCTTT. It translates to CAISELEQGSNTEAFF.

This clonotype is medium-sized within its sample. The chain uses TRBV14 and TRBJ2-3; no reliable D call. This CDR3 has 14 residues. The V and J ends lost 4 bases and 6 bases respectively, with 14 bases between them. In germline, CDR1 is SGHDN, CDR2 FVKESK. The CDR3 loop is CASSPPFEVDTQYF. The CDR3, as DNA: TGTGCCAGCAGCCCACCTTTTGAAGTTGATACGCAGTATTTT.

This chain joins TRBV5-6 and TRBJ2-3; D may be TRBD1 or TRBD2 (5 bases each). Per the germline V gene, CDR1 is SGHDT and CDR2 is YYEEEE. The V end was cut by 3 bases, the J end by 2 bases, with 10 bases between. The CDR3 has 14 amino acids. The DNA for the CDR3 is TGTGCCAGCAGCTCGTCCGGGGCCACAGATACGCAGTATTTT. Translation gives CASSSSGATDTQYF. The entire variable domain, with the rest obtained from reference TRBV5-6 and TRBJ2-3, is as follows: DAGVTQSPTHLIKTRGQQVTLRCSPKSGHDTVSWYQQALGQGPQFIFQYYEEEERQRGNFPDRFSGHQFPNYSSELNVNALLLGDSALYLCASSSSGATDTQYFGPGTRLTVL.

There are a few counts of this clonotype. The CDR3 nucleotides are TGTGCCAGCGCGGCAGGAGGAACCCAGTACTTC. It specifies CASAAGGTQYF. The chain carries TRBV3-1 and TRBJ2-5, with D perhaps matching TRBD2 (5 bases). Per germline, CDR1 LGHDT and CDR2 YNNKEL (reference sequence). The CDR3 extends over 11 amino acids. The V end lost 8 bases, the J end lost 8 bases, and 12 bases lay between the germline ends.